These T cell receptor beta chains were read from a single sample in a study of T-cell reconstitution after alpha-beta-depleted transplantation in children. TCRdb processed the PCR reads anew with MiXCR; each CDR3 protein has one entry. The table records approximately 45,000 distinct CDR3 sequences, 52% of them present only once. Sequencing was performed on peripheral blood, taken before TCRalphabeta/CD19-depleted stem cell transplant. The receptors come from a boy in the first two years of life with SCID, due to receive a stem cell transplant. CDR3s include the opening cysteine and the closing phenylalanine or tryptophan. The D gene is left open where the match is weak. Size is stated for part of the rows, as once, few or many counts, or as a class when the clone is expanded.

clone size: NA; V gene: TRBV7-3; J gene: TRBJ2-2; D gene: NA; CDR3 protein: CASSTNLGGGELFF; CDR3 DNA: TGTGCCAGCAGCACCAACTTGGGAGGCGGGGAGCTGTTTTTT
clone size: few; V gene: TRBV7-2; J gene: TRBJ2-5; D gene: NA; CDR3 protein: CASSRGGETQYF; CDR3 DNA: TGTGCCAGCAGCCGTGGAGGGGAGACCCAGTACTTC
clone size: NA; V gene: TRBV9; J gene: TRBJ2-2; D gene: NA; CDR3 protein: CASSVVQAPRSGELFF; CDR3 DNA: TGTGCCAGCAGCGTAGTCCAAGCCCCGCGCTCCGGGGAGCTGTTTTTT
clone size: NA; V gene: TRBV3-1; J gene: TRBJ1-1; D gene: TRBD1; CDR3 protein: CASSQASGGAFF; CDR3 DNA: TGTGCCAGCAGCCAAGCTTCAGGGGGAGCTTTCTTT
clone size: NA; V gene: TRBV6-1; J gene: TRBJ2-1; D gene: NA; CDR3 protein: CASSDTGRAQFF; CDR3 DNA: TGTGCCAGCAGTGATACAGGGAGGGCTCAGTTCTTC
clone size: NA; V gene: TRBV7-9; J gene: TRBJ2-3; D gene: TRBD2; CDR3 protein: CASSLAASGTDTQYF; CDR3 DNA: TGTGCCAGCAGCTTAGCGGCTAGCGGAACAGATACGCAGTATTTT
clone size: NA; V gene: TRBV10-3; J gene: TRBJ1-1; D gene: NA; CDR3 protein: CAITHTGNTEAFF; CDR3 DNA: TGTGCCATCACTCACACAGGGAACACTGAAGCTTTCTTT
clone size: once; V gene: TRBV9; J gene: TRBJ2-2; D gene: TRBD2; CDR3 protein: CASSVNPAGLVNTGELFF; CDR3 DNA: TGTGCCAGCAGCGTCAATCCAGCGGGGCTAGTGAACACCGGGGAGCTGTTTTTT
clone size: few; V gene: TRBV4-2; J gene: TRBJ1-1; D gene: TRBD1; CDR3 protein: CASSLRVGTGLIADTEAFF; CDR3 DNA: TGTGCCAGCAGCCTTCGGGTCGGGACAGGGTTAATCGCAGACACTGAAGCTTTCTTT
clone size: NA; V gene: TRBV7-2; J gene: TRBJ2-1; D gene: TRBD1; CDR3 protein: CASSRDRDAHEQFF; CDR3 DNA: TGTGCCAGCAGCCGGGACAGGGACGCACATGAGCAGTTCTTC
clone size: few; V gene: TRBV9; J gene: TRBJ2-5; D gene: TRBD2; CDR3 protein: CASSGAPFRAGGPKKETQYF; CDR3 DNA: TGTGCCAGCAGCGGAGCCCCTTTTCGAGCGGGGGGGCCTAAGAAAGAGACCCAGTACTTC